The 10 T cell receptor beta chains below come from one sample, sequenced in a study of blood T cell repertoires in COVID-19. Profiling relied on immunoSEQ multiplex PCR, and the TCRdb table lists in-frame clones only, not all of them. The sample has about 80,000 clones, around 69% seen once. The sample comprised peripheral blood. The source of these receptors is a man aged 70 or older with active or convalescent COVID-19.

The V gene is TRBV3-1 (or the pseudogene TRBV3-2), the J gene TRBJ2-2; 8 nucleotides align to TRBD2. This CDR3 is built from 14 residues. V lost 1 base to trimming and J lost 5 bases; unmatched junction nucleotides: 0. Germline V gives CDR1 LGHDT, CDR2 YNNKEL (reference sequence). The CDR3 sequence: CASSQAGGTGELFF. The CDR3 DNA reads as TGTGCCAGCAGCCAAGCGGGGGGGACCGGGGAGCTGTTTTTT.

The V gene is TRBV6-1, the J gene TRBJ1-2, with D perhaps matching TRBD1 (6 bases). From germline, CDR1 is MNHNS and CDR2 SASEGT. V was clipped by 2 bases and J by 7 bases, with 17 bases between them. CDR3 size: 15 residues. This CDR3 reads CASSEPGHKGVGYTF. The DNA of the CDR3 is TGTGCCAGCAGTGAACCGGGACACAAAGGGGTTGGCTACACCTTC.

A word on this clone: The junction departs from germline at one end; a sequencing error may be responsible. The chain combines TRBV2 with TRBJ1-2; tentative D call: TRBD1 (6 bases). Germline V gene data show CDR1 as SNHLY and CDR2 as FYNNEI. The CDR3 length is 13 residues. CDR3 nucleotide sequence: TGTGCCAGCAGTGATCAGGGGTCCTATGGCTGCACCTTC. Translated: CASSDQGSYGCTF.

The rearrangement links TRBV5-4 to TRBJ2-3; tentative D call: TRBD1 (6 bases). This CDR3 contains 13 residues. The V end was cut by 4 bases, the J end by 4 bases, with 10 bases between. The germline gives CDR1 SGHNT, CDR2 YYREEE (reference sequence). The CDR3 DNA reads TGTGCCAGCAGCCGTAGACAGGCAGATACGCAGTATTTT. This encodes CASSRRQADTQYF.

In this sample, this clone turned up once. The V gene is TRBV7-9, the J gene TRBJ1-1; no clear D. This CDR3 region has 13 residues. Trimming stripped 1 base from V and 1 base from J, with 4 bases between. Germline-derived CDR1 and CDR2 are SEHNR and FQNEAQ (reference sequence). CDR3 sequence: CASSLDRNTEAFF. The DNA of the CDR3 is TGTGCCAGCAGCTTAGACAGGAACACTGAAGCTTTCTTT. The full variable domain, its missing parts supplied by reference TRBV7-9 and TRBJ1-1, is DTGVSQNPRHKITKRGQNVTFRCDPISEHNRLYWYRQTLGQGPEFLTYFQNEAQLEKSRLLSDRFSAERPKGSFSTLEIQRTEQGDSAMYLCASSLDRNTEAFFGQGTRLTVV.

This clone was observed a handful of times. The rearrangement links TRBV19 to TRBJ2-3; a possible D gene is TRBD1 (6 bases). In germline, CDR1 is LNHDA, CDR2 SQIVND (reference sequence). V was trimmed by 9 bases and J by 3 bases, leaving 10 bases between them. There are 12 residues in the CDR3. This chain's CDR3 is CASIGQTDTQYF. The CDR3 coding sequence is TGTGCCAGCATCGGACAGACAGATACGCAGTATTTT.

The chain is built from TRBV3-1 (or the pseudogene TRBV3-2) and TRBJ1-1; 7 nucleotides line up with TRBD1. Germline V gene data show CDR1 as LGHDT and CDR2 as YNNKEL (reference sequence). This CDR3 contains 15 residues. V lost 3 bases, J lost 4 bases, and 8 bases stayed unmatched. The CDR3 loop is CASSHEGARGTEAFF. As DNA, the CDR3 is TGTGCCAGCAGCCACGAGGGGGCTAGGGGCACTGAAGCTTTCTTT.

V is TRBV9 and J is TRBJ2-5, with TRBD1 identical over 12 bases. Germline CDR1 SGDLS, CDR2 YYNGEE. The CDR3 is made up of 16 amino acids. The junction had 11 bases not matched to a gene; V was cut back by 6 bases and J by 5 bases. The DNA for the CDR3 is TGTGCCAGCACCCCGGGACAGGGGGCGTGGGGGGAGACCCAGTACTTC. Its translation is CASTPGQGAWGETQYF.

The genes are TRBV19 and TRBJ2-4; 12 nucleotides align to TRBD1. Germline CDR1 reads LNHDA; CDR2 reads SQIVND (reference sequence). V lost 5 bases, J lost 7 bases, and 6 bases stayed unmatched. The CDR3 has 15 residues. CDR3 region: CASSLPGTGGNIQYF. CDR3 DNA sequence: TGTGCCAGTAGTCTCCCCGGGACAGGGGGCAACATTCAGTACTTC.

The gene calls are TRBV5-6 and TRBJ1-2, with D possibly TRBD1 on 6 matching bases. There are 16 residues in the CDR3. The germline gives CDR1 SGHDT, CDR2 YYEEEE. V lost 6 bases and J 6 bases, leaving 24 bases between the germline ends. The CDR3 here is CASTRVPGGGSDGYTF. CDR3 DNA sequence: TGTGCCAGCACCCGGGTGCCGGGGGGCGGCAGTGATGGCTACACCTTC.